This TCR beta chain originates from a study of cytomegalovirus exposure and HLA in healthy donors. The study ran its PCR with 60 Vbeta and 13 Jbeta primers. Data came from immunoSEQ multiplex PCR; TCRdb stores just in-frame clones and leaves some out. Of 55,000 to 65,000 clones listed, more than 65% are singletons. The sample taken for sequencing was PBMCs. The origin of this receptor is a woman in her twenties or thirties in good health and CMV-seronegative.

The CDR3 here is CASSGLPYNEQFF. In DNA form, the CDR3 reads TGTGCCAGCTCGGGCCTCCCCTACAATGAGCAGTTCTTC. The rearrangement links TRBV18 to TRBJ2-1; D not certain. Germline V lookup: CDR1 KGHSH, CDR2 LQKENI. V lost 6 bases to trimming and J lost 2 bases, with 8 bases between them. The CDR3 is 13 amino acids.